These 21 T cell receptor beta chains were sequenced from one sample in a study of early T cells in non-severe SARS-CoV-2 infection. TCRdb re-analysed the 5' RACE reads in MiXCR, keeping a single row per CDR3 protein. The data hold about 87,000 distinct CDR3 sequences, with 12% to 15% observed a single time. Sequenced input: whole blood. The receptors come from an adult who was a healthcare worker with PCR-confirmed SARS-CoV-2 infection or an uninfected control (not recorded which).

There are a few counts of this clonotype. CDR3 sequence (DNA): TGCGCCAGTTTGCCGAACACCGGGGAGCTGTTTTTT. Its protein product is CASLPNTGELFF. The chain uses TRBV10-2 and TRBJ2-2; D ambiguous. The CDR3 is 12 amino acids. The V and J ends lost 9 bases and 0 bases respectively, with 5 bases between them. Per germline, CDR1 WSHSY and CDR2 SAAADI.

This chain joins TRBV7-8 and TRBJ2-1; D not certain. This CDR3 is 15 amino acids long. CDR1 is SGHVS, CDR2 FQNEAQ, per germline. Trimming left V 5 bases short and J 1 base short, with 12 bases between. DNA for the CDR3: TGTGCCAGCAGCCAGGAAAACAGATCCTACAATGAGCAGTTCTTC. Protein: CASSQENRSYNEQFF.

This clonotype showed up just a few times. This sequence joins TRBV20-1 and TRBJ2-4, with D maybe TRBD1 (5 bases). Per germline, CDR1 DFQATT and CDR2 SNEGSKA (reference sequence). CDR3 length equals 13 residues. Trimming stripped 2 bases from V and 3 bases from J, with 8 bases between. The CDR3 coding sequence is TGCAGTGCTAGACCAGGGCTCAAAAACATTCAGTACTTC. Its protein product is CSARPGLKNIQYF.

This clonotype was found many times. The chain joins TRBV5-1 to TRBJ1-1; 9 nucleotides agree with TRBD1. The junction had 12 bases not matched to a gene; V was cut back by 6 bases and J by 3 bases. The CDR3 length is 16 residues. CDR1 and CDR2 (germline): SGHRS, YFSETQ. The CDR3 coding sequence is TGCGCCAGCAAAGGGGGGACAGGGCTAACGGACACTGAAGCTTTCTTT. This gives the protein CASKGGTGLTDTEAFF.

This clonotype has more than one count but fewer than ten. The CDR3 region has the DNA TGTGCCAGCAGTTATCAATCGACAGGGCCCCATGGCTACACCTTC. This gives the protein CASSYQSTGPHGYTF. The rearrangement uses TRBV6-2 or TRBV6-3 and TRBJ1-2, with 7 bases matching TRBD1. V lost 3 bases and J lost 6; bases outside the gene matches: 10. From germline, CDR1 is MNHEY and CDR2 SVGEGT. CDR3 length: 15 residues.

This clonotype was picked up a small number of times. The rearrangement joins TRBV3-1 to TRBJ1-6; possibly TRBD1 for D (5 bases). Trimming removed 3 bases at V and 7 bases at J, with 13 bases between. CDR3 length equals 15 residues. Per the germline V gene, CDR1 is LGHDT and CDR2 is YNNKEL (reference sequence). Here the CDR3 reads CASSHGAGSNSPLHF. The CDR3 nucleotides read TGTGCCAGCAGCCACGGAGCAGGGTCAAATTCACCCCTCCACTTT.

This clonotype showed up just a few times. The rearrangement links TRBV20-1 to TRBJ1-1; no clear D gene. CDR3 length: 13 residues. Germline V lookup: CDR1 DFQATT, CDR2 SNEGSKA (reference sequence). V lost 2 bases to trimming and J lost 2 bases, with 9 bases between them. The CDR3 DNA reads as TGCAGTGCTAGACGGCAGATCAACACTGAAGCTTTCTTT. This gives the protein CSARRQINTEAFF.

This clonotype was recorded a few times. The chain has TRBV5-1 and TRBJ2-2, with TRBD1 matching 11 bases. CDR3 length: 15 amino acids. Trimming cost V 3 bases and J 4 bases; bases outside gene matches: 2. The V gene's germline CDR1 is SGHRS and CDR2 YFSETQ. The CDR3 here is CASSSGTGGTGELFF. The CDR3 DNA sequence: TGCGCCAGCAGCTCCGGGACAGGGGGCACCGGGGAGCTGTTTTTT.

The CDR3 sequence: CAITDRVADTQYF. CDR3 coding DNA: TGTGCCATCACGGACAGGGTAGCAGATACGCAGTATTTT. The chain carries TRBV10-3 and TRBJ2-3; 8 nucleotides line up with TRBD1. The CDR3 loop spans 13 amino acids. Germline trimming cut 7 bases from V and 4 bases from J; bases unmatched to any gene: 4. Germline V CDR1 and CDR2: ENHRY, SYGVKD.

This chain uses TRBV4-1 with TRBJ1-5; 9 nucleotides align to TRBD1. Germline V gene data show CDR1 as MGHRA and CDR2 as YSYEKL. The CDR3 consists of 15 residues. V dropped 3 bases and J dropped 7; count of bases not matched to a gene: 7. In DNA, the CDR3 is TGCGCCAGCAGCCATACGGACAGGGGAAGCCAGCCCCAGCATTTT. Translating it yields CASSHTDRGSQPQHF.

The CDR3 loop is CASMGSPTYEQYF. The CDR3 region has the DNA TGTGCCAGCATGGGGTCTCCGACCTACGAGCAGTACTTC. This chain joins TRBV6-5 and TRBJ2-7, with unresolved D. V was shortened by 7 bases and J by 2 bases, with 12 bases between the two germline ends. This CDR3 has 13 amino acids. CDR1 and CDR2 from the germline V gene are MNHEY and SVGAGI.

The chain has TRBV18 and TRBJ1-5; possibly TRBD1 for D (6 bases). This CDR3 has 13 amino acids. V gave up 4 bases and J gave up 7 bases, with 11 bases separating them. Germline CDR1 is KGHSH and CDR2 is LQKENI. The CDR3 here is CASSLRGTQPQHF. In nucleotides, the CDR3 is TGTGCCAGCTCACTGAGGGGGACCCAGCCCCAGCATTTT. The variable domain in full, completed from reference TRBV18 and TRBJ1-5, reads NAGVMQNPRHLVRRRGQEARLRCSPMKGHSHVYWYRQLPEEGLKFMVYLQKENIIDESGMPKERFSAEFPKEGPSILRIQQVVRGDSAAYFCASSLRGTQPQHFGDGTRLSIL.

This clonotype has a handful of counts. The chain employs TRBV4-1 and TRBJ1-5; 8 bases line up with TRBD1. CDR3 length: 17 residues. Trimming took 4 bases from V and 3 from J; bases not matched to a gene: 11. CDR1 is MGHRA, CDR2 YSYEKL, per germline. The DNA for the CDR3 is TGCGCCAGCAGCCGGGGACAGGCCCCGAGGGACAATCAGCCCCAGCATTTT. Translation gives CASSRGQAPRDNQPQHF.

The CDR3 protein is CASSQSPGYEQYF. CDR3 coding DNA: TGCGCCAGCAGCCAAAGCCCAGGGTACGAGCAGTACTTC. This chain uses TRBV5-1 with TRBJ2-7; possibly TRBD1 for D (5 bases). The germline V and J ends were trimmed by 4 bases and 4 bases, with 12 bases remaining between them. Germline CDR1 SGHRS, CDR2 YFSETQ. This CDR3 has 13 amino acids.

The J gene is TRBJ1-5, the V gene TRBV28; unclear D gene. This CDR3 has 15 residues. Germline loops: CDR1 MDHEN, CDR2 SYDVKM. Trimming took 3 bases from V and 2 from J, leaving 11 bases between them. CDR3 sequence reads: CASSFGVRGNQPQHF. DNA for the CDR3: TGTGCCAGCAGTTTCGGGGTTAGGGGCAATCAGCCCCAGCATTTT.

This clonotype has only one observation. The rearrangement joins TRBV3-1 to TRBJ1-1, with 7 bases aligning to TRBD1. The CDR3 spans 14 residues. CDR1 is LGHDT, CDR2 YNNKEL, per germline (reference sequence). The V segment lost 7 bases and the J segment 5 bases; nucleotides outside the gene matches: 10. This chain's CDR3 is CASTSTGRRTEAFF. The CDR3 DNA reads TGTGCCAGCACCTCGACAGGGCGAAGGACTGAAGCTTTCTTT.

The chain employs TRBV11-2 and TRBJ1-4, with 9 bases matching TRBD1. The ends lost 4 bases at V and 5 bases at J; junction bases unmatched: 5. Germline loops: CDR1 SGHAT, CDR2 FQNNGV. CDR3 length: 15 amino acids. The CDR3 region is CASSSYRGRNEKLFF. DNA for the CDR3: TGTGCCAGCAGCTCTTACAGGGGGCGGAATGAAAAACTGTTTTTT.

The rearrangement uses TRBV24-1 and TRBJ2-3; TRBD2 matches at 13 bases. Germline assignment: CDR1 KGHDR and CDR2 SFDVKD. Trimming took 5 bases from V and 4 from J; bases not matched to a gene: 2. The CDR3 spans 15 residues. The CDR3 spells CATSGLAGGADTQYF. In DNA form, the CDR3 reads TGTGCCACCAGTGGACTAGCGGGGGGTGCAGATACGCAGTATTTT.

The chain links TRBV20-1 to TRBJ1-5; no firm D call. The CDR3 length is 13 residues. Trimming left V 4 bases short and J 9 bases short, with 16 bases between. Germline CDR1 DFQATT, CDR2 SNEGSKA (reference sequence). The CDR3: CSAIPRAPGPQHF. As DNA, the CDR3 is TGCAGTGCTATCCCCCGGGCCCCGGGGCCCCAGCATTTT.

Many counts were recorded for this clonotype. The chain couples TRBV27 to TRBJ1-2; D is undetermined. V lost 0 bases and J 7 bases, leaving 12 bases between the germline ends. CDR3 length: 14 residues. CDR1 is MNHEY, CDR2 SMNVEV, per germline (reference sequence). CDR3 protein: CASSLSSILGGYTF. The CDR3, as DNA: TGTGCCAGCAGTTTATCGTCAATTCTAGGTGGCTACACCTTC.

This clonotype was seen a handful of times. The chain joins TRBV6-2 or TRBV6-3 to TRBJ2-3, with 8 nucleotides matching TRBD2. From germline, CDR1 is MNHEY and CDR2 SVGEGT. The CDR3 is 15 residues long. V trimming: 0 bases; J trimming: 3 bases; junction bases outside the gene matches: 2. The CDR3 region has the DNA TGTGCCAGCAGTTACTCGCCTAGCGGGACAGATACGCAGTATTTT. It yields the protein CASSYSPSGTDTQYF.